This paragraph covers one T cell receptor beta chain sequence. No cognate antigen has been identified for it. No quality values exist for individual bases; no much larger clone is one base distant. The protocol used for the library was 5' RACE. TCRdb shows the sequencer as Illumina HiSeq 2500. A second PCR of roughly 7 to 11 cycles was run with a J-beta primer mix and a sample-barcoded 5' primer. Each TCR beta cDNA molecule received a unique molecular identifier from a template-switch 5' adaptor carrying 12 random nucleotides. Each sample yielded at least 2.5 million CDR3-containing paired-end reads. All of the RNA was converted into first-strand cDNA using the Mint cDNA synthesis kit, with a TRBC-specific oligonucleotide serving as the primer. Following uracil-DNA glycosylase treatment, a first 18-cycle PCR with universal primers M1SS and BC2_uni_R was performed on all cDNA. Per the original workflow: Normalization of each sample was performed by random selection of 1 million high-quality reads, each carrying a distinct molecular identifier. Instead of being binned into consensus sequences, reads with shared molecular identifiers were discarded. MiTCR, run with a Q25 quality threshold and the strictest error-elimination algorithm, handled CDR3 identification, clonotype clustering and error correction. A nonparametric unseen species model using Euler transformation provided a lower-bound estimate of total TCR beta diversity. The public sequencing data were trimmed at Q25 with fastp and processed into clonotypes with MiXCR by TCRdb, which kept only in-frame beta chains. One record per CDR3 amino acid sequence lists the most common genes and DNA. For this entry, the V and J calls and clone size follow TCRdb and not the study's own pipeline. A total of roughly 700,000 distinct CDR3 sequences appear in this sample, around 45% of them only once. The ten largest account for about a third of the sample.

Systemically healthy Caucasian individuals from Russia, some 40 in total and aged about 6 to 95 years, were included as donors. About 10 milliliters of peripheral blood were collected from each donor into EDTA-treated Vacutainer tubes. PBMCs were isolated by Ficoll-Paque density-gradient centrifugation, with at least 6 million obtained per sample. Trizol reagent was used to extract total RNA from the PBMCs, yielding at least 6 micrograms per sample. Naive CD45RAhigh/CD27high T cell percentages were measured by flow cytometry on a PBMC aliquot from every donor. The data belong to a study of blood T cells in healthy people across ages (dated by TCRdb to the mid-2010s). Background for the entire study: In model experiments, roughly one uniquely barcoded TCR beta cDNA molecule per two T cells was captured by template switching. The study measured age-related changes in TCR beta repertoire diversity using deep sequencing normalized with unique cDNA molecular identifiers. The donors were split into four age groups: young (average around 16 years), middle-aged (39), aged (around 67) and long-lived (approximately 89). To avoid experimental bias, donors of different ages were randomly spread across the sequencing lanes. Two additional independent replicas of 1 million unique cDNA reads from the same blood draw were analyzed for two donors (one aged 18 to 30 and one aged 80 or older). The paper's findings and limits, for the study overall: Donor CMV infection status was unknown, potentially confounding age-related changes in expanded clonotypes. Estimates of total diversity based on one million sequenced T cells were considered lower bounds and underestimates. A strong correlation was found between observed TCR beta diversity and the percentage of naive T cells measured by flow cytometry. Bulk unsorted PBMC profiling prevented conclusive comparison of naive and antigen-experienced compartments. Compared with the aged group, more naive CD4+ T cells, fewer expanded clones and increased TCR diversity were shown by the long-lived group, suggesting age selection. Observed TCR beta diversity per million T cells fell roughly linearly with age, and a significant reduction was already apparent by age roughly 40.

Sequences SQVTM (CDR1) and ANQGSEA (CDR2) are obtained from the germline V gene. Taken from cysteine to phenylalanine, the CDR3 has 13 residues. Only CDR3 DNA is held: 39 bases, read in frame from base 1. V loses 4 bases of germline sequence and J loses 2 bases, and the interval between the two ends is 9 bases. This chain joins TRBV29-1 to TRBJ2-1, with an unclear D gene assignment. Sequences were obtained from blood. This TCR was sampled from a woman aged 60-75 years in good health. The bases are TGCAGCGTTGCATTGAGGACCTACAATGAGCAGTTCTTC. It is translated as CSVALRTYNEQFF.